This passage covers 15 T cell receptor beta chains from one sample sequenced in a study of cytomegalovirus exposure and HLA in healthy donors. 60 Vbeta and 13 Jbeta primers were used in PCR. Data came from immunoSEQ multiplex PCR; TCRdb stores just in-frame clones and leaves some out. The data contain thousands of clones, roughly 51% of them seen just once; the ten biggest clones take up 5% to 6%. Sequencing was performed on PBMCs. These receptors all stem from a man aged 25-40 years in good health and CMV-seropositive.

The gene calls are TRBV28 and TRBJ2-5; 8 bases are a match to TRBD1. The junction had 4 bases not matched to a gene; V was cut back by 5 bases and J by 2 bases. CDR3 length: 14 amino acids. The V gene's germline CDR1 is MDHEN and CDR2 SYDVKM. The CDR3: CASSPTGAQETQYF. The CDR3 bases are TGTGCCAGCAGTCCGACAGGGGCACAAGAGACCCAGTACTTC.

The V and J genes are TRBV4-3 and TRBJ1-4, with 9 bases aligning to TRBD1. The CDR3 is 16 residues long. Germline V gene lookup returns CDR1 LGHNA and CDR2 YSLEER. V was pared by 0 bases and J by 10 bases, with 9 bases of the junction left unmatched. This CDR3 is CASSQETGGGCVKLFF. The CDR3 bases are TGCGCCAGCAGCCAAGAAACAGGGGGCGGTTGTGTAAAACTGTTTTTT.

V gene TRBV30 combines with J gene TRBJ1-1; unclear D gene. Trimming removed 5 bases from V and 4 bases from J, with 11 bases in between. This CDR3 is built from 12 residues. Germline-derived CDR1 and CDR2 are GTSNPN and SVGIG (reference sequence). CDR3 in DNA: TGTGCCTGGTGCACCCTAGGCACTGAAGCTTTCTTT. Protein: CAWCTLGTEAFF.

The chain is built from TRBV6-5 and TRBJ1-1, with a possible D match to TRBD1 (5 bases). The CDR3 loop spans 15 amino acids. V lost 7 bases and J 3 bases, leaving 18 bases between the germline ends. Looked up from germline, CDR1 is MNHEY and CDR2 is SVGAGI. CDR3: CASTLTGPADTEAFF. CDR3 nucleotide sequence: TGTGCCAGCACCTTAACAGGCCCCGCGGACACTGAAGCTTTCTTT.

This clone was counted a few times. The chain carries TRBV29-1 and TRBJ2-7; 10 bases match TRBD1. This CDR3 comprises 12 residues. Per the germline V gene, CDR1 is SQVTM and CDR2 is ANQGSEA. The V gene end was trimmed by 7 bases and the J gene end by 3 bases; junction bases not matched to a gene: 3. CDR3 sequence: CSAGQGIYEQYF. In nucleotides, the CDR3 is TGCAGCGCGGGACAGGGGATCTACGAGCAGTACTTC.

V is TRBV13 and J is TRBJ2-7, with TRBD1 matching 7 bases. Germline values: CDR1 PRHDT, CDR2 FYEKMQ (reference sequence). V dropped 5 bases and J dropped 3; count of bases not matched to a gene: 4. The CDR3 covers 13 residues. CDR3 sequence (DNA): TGTGCCAGCAGCCCTCAGGGGGACTACGAGCAGTACTTC. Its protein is CASSPQGDYEQYF.

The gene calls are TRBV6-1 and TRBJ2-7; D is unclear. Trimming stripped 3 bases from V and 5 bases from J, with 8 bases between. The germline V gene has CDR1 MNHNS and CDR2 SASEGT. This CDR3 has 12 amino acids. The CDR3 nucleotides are TGTGCCAGCAGTGATCCGGGTAACGAGCAGTACTTC. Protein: CASSDPGNEQYF.

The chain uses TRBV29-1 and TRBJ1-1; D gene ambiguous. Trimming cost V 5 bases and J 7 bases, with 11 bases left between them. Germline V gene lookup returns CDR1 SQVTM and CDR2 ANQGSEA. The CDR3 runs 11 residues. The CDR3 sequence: CSVLSRSEAFF. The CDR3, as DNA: TGCAGCGTTTTGTCGCGAAGTGAAGCTTTCTTT.

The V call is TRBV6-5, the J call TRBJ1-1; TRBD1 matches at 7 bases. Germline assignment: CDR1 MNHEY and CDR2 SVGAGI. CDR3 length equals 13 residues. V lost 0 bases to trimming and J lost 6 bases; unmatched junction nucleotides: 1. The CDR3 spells CASSYSGGAEAFF. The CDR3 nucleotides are TGTGCCAGCAGTTACTCAGGGGGCGCTGAAGCTTTCTTT.

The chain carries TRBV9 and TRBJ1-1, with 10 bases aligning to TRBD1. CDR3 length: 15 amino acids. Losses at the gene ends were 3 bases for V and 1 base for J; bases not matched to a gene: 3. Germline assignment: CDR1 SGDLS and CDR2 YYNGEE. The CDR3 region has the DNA TGTGCCAGCAGCGAGGGGGACAGGGGGAACACTGAAGCTTTCTTT. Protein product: CASSEGDRGNTEAFF.

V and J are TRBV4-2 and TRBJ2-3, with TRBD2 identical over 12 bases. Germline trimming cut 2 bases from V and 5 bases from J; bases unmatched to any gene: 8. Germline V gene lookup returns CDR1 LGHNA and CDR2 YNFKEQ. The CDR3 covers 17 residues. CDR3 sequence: CASSQPGKGLAGDTQYF. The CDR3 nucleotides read TGTGCCAGCAGCCAACCGGGGAAGGGACTAGCGGGAGATACGCAGTATTTT.

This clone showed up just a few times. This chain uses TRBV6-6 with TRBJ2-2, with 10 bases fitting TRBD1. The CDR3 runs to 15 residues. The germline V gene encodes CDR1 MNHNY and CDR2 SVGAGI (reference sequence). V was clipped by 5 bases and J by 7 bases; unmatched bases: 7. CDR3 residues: CASSAGTGVFGELFF. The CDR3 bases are TGTGCCAGCAGTGCCGGGACAGGGGTCTTCGGGGAGCTGTTTTTT.

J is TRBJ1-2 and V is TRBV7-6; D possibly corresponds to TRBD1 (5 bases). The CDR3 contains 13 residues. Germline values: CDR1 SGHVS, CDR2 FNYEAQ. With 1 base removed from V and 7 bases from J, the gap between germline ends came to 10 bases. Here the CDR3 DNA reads TGTGCCAGCAGCTTAGACAGGATTGGTGGCTACACCTTC. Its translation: CASSLDRIGGYTF.

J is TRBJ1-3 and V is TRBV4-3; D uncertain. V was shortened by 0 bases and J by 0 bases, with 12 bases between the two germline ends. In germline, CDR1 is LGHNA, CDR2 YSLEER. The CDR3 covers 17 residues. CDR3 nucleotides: TGCGCCAGCAGCCAAGATCCCGCAGGAAACTCTGGAAACACCATATATTTT. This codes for CASSQDPAGNSGNTIYF.

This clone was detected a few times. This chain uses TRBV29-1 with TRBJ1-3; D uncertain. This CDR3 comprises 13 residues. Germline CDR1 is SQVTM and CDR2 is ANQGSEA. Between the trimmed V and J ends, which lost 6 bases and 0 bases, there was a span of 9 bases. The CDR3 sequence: CSVSRLSGNTIYF. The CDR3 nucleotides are TGCAGCGTATCCAGGCTCTCTGGAAACACCATATATTTT.